This T cell receptor beta chain appears in the sequencing data of a study of cytomegalovirus exposure and HLA in healthy donors. Study at large: In terms of ancestry, the Caucasian-associated cluster contained roughly 80% of the approximately 400 genotyped donors.

Vbeta (60) and Jbeta (13) primers were used in the PCR. Assay used: immunoSEQ multiplex PCR; TCRdb lists only in-frame clones, some missing. The table for this sample gives around 200,000 clones. The length of the CDR3 is 17 residues. Trimming removed 3 bases from V and 1 base from J; junction bases left unmatched: 8. Per germline, CDR1 MGHRA and CDR2 YSYEKL. Study-wide points: Later, TCR association rates were found to vary by HLA locus, highest for DRB1 and lowest for HLA-C. According to a later analysis, most TCR beta chains associated with CMV appeared HLA-restricted. Based on reports, TCR beta sequences accurately predicted HLA-A and HLA-B alleles for most subjects.

Turning to this clone: The target antigen is unknown.

Sequencing was done on a sample of PBMCs. The clonotype was recovered from a woman aged 25 to 39 in good health and CMV-seropositive. The genes are TRBV4-1 and TRBJ2-5, with 10 bases aligning to TRBD2. The CDR3 loop is CASSQMGLAHTQETQYF. CDR3 coding DNA: TGCGCCAGCAGCCAGATGGGACTAGCGCATACCCAAGAGACCCAGTACTTC.